These 10 T cell receptor beta chains originate from one sample sequenced in a study of T cells after yellow fever vaccination. TCRdb processed the 5' RACE reads anew with MiXCR; each CDR3 protein has one entry. The data hold 500,000 to 650,000 distinct CDR3 sequences, with 13% observed a single time. This specimen was PBMCs, taken on the day of the yellow fever booster vaccination. These receptor sequences come from a man younger than 40 who received the YFV17D yellow fever vaccine.

This clonotype was observed a handful of times. The chain joins TRBV15 to TRBJ1-4; D remains unclear. Trimming shortened V by 4 bases and J by 8 bases, and 5 bases separated the two germline ends. This CDR3 is 11 amino acids long. Germline CDR1 and CDR2: LNHNV and YYDKDF (reference sequence). CDR3 in amino acids: CATSKQEKLFF. The CDR3 nucleotides are TGTGCCACCAGCAAACAGGAAAAACTGTTTTTT.

The chain employs TRBV20-1 and TRBJ1-1; the D is unclear. Trimming cost V 8 bases and J 5 bases, with 15 bases left between them. The V gene's germline CDR1 is DFQATT and CDR2 SNEGSKA (reference sequence). This CDR3 spans 12 amino acids. The CDR3 nucleotides are TGCAGTTTTGGCCCCCAAGCTACTGAAGCTTTCTTT. It yields the protein CSFGPQATEAFF.

The V gene is TRBV27, the J gene TRBJ2-5, with TRBD2 identical over 10 bases. Germline CDR1 reads MNHEY; CDR2 reads SMNVEV (reference sequence). The trim removed 2 bases at V and 7 bases at J, leaving 4 bases unmatched. The CDR3 is 14 residues long. The CDR3 spells CASSLVAGGRTQYF. The CDR3 coding sequence is TGTGCCAGCAGTTTAGTAGCGGGAGGAAGGACCCAGTACTTC.

The chain combines TRBV12-3 or TRBV12-4 with TRBJ2-5; 10 nucleotides agree with TRBD2. With V trimmed by 3 bases and J by 2 bases, 12 bases remained unmatched. The CDR3 is made up of 18 amino acids. CDR3 protein: CASSFVGLAGEKQETQYF. CDR3 coding DNA: TGTGCCAGCAGTTTTGTAGGCCTAGCGGGGGAAAAGCAAGAGACCCAGTACTTC.

This clonotype was seen a handful of times. The chain links TRBV4-3 to TRBJ1-4, with D hard to call. V lost 0 bases and J 6 bases, leaving 11 bases between the germline ends. This CDR3 has 15 residues. Germline lookup yields CDR1 LGHNA and CDR2 YSLEER. The CDR3 DNA reads as TGCGCCAGCAGCCAAGAGGGTAGACCGGATGAAAAACTGTTTTTT. This encodes CASSQEGRPDEKLFF.

The genes are TRBV6-1 and TRBJ2-2; 11 bases are a match to TRBD2. CDR1 is MNHNS, CDR2 SASEGT, per germline. The CDR3 has 16 amino acids. V shed 6 bases and J 2 bases; nucleotides not matched to a gene: 5. The CDR3 DNA reads as TGTGCCAGCAGGCGTCTAGCGGGAGGTAACACCGGGGAGCTGTTTTTT. It codes for CASRRLAGGNTGELFF.

This chain connects TRBV6-2 or TRBV6-3 to TRBJ2-1; D ambiguous. Trimming left V 6 bases short and J 1 base short, with 19 bases between. The germline CDR1 and CDR2 sequences are MNHEY and SVGEGT. The CDR3 spans 17 residues. The CDR3 bases are TGTGCCAGCAGACCAGGCAAGAAGACACATTCCTACAATGAGCAGTTCTTC. This encodes CASRPGKKTHSYNEQFF.

The V gene is TRBV20-1, the J gene TRBJ2-7; 7 bases map to TRBD2. The CDR3 is 17 residues long. CDR1 is DFQATT and CDR2 is SNEGSKA in the germline V gene (reference sequence). V was pared by 5 bases and J by 2 bases, with 18 bases of the junction left unmatched. CDR3 DNA: TGCAGTGCTTCCCGACGCGGGAGTCCCTTAATCACCTACGAGCAGTACTTC. This gives the protein CSASRRGSPLITYEQYF.

This clonotype showed up just a few times. The chain couples TRBV20-1 to TRBJ2-1; D may match TRBD1 or TRBD2 (6 bases each). Trimming took off 4 bases at V and 6 bases at J, with 16 bases between the two ends. The CDR3 totals 14 residues. CDR1 is DFQATT and CDR2 is SNEGSKA in the germline V gene (reference sequence). The CDR3 nucleotides read TGCAGTGCTACGACAGGACGGAGGGGCAATGAGCAGTTCTTC. Its translation: CSATTGRRGNEQFF.

This clonotype turned up a few times. V usage is TRBV7-2 and J usage is TRBJ2-7; D is uncertain. V dropped 2 bases and J dropped 2 bases, with 7 bases sitting between them. Per germline, CDR1 SGHTA and CDR2 FQGNSA. CDR3 length: 13 amino acids. CDR3 residues: CASSLPLTYEQYF. CDR3 bases: TGTGCCAGCAGCTTACCCCTGACCTACGAGCAGTACTTC.